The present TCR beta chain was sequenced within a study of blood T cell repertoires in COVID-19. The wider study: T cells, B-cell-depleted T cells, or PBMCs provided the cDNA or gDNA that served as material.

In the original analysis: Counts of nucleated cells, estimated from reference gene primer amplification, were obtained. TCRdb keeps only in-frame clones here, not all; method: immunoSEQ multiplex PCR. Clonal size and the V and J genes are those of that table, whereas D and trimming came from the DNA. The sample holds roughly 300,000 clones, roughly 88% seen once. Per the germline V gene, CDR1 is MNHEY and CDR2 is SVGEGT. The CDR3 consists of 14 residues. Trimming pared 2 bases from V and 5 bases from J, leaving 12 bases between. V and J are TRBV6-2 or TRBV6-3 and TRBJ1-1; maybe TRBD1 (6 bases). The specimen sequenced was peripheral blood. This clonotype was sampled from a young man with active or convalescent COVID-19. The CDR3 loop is CASSYRNQGTEAFF. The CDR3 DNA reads TGTGCCAGCAGTTACCGAAATCAGGGGACTGAAGCTTTCTTT.